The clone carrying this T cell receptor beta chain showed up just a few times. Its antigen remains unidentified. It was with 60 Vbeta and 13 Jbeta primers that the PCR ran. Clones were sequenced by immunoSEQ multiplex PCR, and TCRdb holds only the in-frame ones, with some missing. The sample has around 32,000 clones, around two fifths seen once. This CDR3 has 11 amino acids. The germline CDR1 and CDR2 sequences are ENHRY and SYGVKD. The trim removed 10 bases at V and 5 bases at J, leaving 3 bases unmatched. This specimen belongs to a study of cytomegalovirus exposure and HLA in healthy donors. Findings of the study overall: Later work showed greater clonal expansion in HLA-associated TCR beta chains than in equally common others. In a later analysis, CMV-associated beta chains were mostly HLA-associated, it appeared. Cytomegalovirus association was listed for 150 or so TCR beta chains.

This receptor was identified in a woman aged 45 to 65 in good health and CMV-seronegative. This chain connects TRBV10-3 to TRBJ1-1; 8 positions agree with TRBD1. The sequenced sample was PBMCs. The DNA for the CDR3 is TGTGCCACTAGGGACAGGACTGAAGCTTTCTTT. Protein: CATRDRTEAFF.